The 31 T cell receptor beta chains reported below all come from one sample, sequenced in a study of tumor-infiltrating lymphocytes in localized non-small cell lung cancer. Clones were sequenced by immunoSEQ multiplex PCR, and TCRdb holds only the in-frame ones, with some missing. The table shows 9,500 to 15,000 clones, with 86% occurring only once. Material for sequencing was lung tumor tissue. These receptors were obtained from a human donor with non-small cell lung cancer.

This chain connects TRBV2 to TRBJ2-1; D possibly corresponds to TRBD2 (6 bases). Per the germline V gene, CDR1 is SNHLY and CDR2 is FYNNEI. The CDR3 extends over 17 amino acids. V dropped 6 bases and J dropped 0 bases, with 18 bases sitting between them. CDR3 bases: TGTGCCAGCAGGGGACCAAAGGAGGGGTTCTCCTACAATGAGCAGTTCTTC. Translation: CASRGPKEGFSYNEQFF.

This chain connects TRBV6-1 to TRBJ2-7; D remains unclear. The CDR3 consists of 14 residues. Germline values: CDR1 MNHNS, CDR2 SASEGT. V lost 1 base to trimming and J lost 2 bases, with 9 bases between them. The DNA of the CDR3 is TGTGCCAGCAGTGAAGAGGTGACCGCCTACGAGCAGTACTTC. Translation gives CASSEEVTAYEQYF.

The J gene is TRBJ2-7, the V gene TRBV7-2; D may be TRBD1 (5 bases). V was trimmed by 5 bases and J by 4 bases, leaving 15 bases between them. CDR1 SGHTA and CDR2 FQGNSA come from the germline V gene. The CDR3 sequence is 14 residues long. In DNA form, the CDR3 reads TGTGCCAGCAGCCCGCAGGGCAGTGGATACGAGCAGTACTTC. Its translation: CASSPQGSGYEQYF.

The chain recombines TRBV7-8 with TRBJ2-1, with 9 bases matching TRBD1. This CDR3 spans 16 amino acids. Germline V gene data show CDR1 as SGHVS and CDR2 as FQNEAQ. V gave up 0 bases and J gave up 7 bases; unmatched junction bases: 7. Written as DNA, the CDR3 is TGTGCCAGCAGCTTAGCTAACGGACAGGGGACGAATGAGCAGTTCTTC. Its protein product is CASSLANGQGTNEQFF.

The chain joins TRBV5-1 to TRBJ2-1, with D unclear. V lost 3 bases and J lost 10, with 17 bases in between. CDR1 SGHRS and CDR2 YFSETQ come from the germline V gene. CDR3 size: 14 residues. The CDR3 loop is CASSYPGERAEQFF. In DNA, the CDR3 is TGCGCCAGCAGCTACCCCGGCGAAAGAGCGGAGCAGTTCTTC. The whole variable domain, remainder taken from reference TRBV5-1 and TRBJ2-1, is KAGVTQTPRYLIKTRGQQVTLSCSPISGHRSVSWYQQTPGQGLQFLFEYFSETQRNKGNFPGRFSGRQFSNSRSEMNVSTLELGDSALYLCASSYPGERAEQFFGPGTRLTVL.

The chain joins TRBV29-1 to TRBJ2-3; 9 bases fit TRBD1. The CDR3 runs 16 residues. In germline, CDR1 is SQVTM, CDR2 ANQGSEA. The ends lost 6 bases at V and 6 bases at J; junction bases unmatched: 16. CDR3 nucleotides: TGCAGCGTCCGGGGCTCCGGGACAGGGATTGTGGATACGCAGTATTTT. Translated, it gives CSVRGSGTGIVDTQYF.

V gene TRBV7-2 combines with J gene TRBJ2-4; 10 bases map to TRBD1. There are 16 residues in the CDR3. Germline CDR1 and CDR2: SGHTA and FQGNSA. Trimming at V came to 5 bases and at J to 8 bases, leaving 12 bases not matched to a gene. The DNA of the CDR3 is TGTGCCAGCAGCACAGCGGCGACAGGGGGCGCCGACATTCAGTACTTC. As protein: CASSTAATGGADIQYF.

This clone was seen more than once but under ten times. This chain uses TRBV28 with TRBJ1-4; 8 bases align to TRBD1. The CDR3 length is 17 residues. Germline CDR1 and CDR2: MDHEN and SYDVKM. Trimming took 3 bases from V and 12 from J; bases not matched to a gene: 18. CDR3 nucleotides: TGTGCCAGCAGTTTCTCTATCTGGACAGGGACTATTGTCGAACTGTTTTTT. It translates to CASSFSIWTGTIVELFF. Variable domain in full (rest from reference TRBV28 and TRBJ1-4): DVKVTQSSRYLVKRTGEKVFLECVQDMDHENMFWYRQDPGLGLRLIYFSYDVKMKEKGDIPEGYSVSREKKERFSLILESASTNQTSMYLCASSFSIWTGTIVELFFGSGTQLSVL.

This chain joins TRBV5-6 and TRBJ1-2; D call uncertain. The CDR3 is 15 amino acids. Between the trimmed V and J ends, which lost 5 bases and 2 bases, there was a span of 16 bases. Per germline, CDR1 SGHDT and CDR2 YYEEEE. CDR3 region: CASSQGPRPNYGYTF. The CDR3 bases are TGTGCCAGCAGTCAAGGGCCGAGACCCAACTATGGCTACACCTTC.

The chain combines TRBV7-9 with TRBJ1-2, with 8 bases lining up with TRBD1. This CDR3 comprises 16 residues. With 3 bases clipped from V and 5 bases from J, the junction kept 11 bases outside the gene matches. Germline CDR1 and CDR2: SEHNR and FQNEAQ (reference sequence). CDR3 protein: CASSFSGGQELYGYTF. The CDR3 nucleotides are TGTGCCAGCAGCTTTAGCGGGGGACAGGAGCTGTATGGCTACACCTTC.

The J gene is TRBJ2-7, the V gene TRBV6-1, with D perhaps matching TRBD1 (6 bases). Germline CDR1 MNHNS, CDR2 SASEGT. Trimming removed 5 bases at V and 7 bases at J, with 15 bases between. The CDR3 consists of 13 residues. CDR3 region: CASSSGHSTEQYF. The CDR3 nucleotides read TGTGCCAGCAGTTCGGGACACTCCACGGAGCAGTACTTC.

The rearrangement joins TRBV5-1 to TRBJ1-3, with D tentatively TRBD1 (5 bases). Germline V gene sequence: CDR1 SGHRS, CDR2 YFSETQ. The CDR3 length is 16 residues. V shed 3 bases and J shed 0 bases, with 13 bases lying between them. This CDR3 is CASSSDTITSGNTIYF. CDR3 coding DNA: TGCGCCAGCAGCTCGGACACGATTACCTCTGGAAACACCATATATTTT.

V gene TRBV6-5 combines with J gene TRBJ2-1, with 12 bases fitting TRBD2. The CDR3 has 14 amino acids. Germline V gene sequence: CDR1 MNHEY, CDR2 SVGAGI. Trimming took 8 bases from V and 8 from J; bases not matched to a gene: 7. The DNA for the CDR3 is TGTGCCAGCGGCAGGACTAGCGGGAAGTATGAGCAGTTCTTC. Translated: CASGRTSGKYEQFF.

This clone is labeled medium-sized. The gene calls are TRBV28 and TRBJ2-2, with TRBD1 matching 7 bases. The CDR3 contains 16 residues. Germline V gene lookup returns CDR1 MDHEN and CDR2 SYDVKM. Trimming at V came to 8 bases and at J to 5 bases, leaving 14 bases not matched to a gene. The CDR3 sequence is CASEPSYRQGTGELFF. For the CDR3, the DNA is TGTGCCAGCGAACCTTCTTACCGACAGGGAACCGGGGAGCTGTTTTTT.

The rearrangement links TRBV6-4 to TRBJ2-1; 9 bases match TRBD2. Germline lookup yields CDR1 MRHNA and CDR2 SNTAGT. This CDR3 is 15 amino acids long. With V trimmed by 0 bases and J by 5 bases, 2 bases remained unmatched. The CDR3 protein is CASSDSSGSNNEQFF. The CDR3 bases are TGTGCCAGCAGTGACTCTAGCGGGAGTAACAATGAGCAGTTCTTC.

The chain recombines TRBV7-2 with TRBJ1-2; D is undetermined. Germline V CDR1 and CDR2: SGHTA, FQGNSA. Trimming cost V 2 bases and J 3 bases, with 4 bases left between them. This CDR3 region has 12 residues. The CDR3 bases are TGTGCCAGCAGCTTAAAGGACTATGGCTACACCTTC. Amino acids: CASSLKDYGYTF.

V is TRBV29-1 and J is TRBJ2-5; no reliable D call. Germline CDR1 is SQVTM and CDR2 is ANQGSEA. V gave up 7 bases and J gave up 1 base, with 13 bases separating them. This CDR3 comprises 13 residues. In DNA form, the CDR3 reads TGCAGCGGGGGTATCAGTCCCCAAGAGACCCAGTACTTC. Residues: CSGGISPQETQYF.

The J gene is TRBJ2-2, the V gene TRBV5-4, with D perhaps TRBD1 (5 bases). Trimming cost V 2 bases and J 6 bases, with 14 bases left between them. Germline CDR1 and CDR2: SGHNT and YYREEE (reference sequence). This CDR3 is built from 15 residues. The DNA of the CDR3 is TGTGCCAGCAGCTTAAGGCAGGGTCTCGCCGGGGAGCTGTTTTTT. Translated: CASSLRQGLAGELFF.

The V call is TRBV9, the J call TRBJ2-1, with D possibly being TRBD2 (5 bases). The V gene lost 4 bases and the J gene lost 4 bases, with 18 bases spanning the gap. Germline V gene lookup returns CDR1 SGDLS and CDR2 YYNGEE. The CDR3 loop spans 16 amino acids. The CDR3 sequence is CASSTPGSAPYNEQFF. Here the CDR3 DNA reads TGTGCCAGCAGCACCCCGGGTAGCGCCCCGTACAATGAGCAGTTCTTC.

The V and J genes are TRBV11-2 and TRBJ1-4; D is perhaps TRBD1 (6 bases). The germline gives CDR1 SGHAT, CDR2 FQNNGV. The V end lost 4 bases, the J end lost 7 bases, and 16 bases lay between the germline ends. CDR3 size: 15 residues. This CDR3 is CASSYPGGRGEKLFF. The CDR3 coding sequence is TGTGCCAGCAGCTACCCCGGGGGCAGGGGTGAAAAACTGTTTTTT. Filled out from reference TRBV11-2 and TRBJ1-4, the complete variable domain reads EAGVAQSPRYKIIEKRQSVAFWCNPISGHATLYWYQQILGQGPKLLIQFQNNGVVDDSQLPKDRFSAERLKGVDSTLKIQPAKLEDSAVYLCASSYPGGRGEKLFFGSGTQLSVL.

The chain couples TRBV9 to TRBJ2-1; TRBD2 matches 10 bases. The CDR3 spans 17 residues. Trimming removed 4 bases from V and 7 bases from J; junction bases left unmatched: 14. CDR1 SGDLS and CDR2 YYNGEE come from the germline V gene. CDR3 sequence reads: CASSLGASGSSGNEQFF. The CDR3 DNA follows: TGTGCCAGCAGCCTCGGGGCTAGCGGGAGCTCAGGGAATGAGCAGTTCTTC.

The chain recombines TRBV7-9 with TRBJ2-1; D gene unclear. V lost 1 base, J lost 0 bases, and 7 bases lay in between. In germline, CDR1 is SEHNR, CDR2 FQNEAQ (reference sequence). The length of the CDR3 is 15 residues. CDR3 residues: CASSLVPSSYNEQFF. The CDR3 nucleotides are TGTGCCAGCAGCTTAGTTCCCAGCTCCTACAATGAGCAGTTCTTC. Using reference TRBV7-9 and TRBJ2-1 for the parts outside the CDR3, the full variable domain is DTGVSQNPRHKITKRGQNVTFRCDPISEHNRLYWYRQTLGQGPEFLTYFQNEAQLEKSRLLSDRFSAERPKGSFSTLEIQRTEQGDSAMYLCASSLVPSSYNEQFFGPGTRLTVL.

The V call is TRBV2, the J call TRBJ2-4; possible D gene TRBD2, 6 bases. Trimming pared 8 bases from V and 9 bases from J, leaving 17 bases between. CDR1 is SNHLY, CDR2 FYNNEI, per germline. The CDR3 covers 13 residues. For the CDR3, the DNA is TGTGCCAGCCGCGGGACGGGTCTAGTCATTCAGTACTTC. Its protein is CASRGTGLVIQYF. The entire variable domain, with the rest obtained from reference TRBV2 and TRBJ2-4, is as follows: EPEVTQTPSHQVTQMGQEVILRCVPISNHLYFYWYRQILGQKVEFLVSFYNNEISEKSEIFDDQFSVERPDGSNFTLKIRSTKLEDSAMYFCASRGTGLVIQYFGAGTRLSVL.

This chain uses TRBV4-1 with TRBJ1-4; 8 bases align to TRBD1. The germline V gene has CDR1 MGHRA and CDR2 YSYEKL. The CDR3 loop spans 15 amino acids. Unmatched junction bases numbered 7, after V lost 4 bases and J lost 6 bases. CDR3 in amino acids: CASSRQGPGDEKLFF. CDR3 bases: TGCGCCAGCAGCCGACAGGGGCCGGGGGATGAAAAACTGTTTTTT.

The rearrangement joins TRBV7-9 to TRBJ2-2; the D is unclear. Trimming pared 6 bases from V and 0 bases from J, leaving 5 bases between. From germline, CDR1 is SEHNR and CDR2 FQNEAQ (reference sequence). This CDR3 has 13 residues. As DNA, the CDR3 is TGTGCCAGCAGTGGGACGAACACCGGGGAGCTGTTTTTT. Protein sequence: CASSGTNTGELFF.

Worth noting for this clone: The same CDR3 can be traced to other DNA sequences in this sample. The chain recombines TRBV7-2 with TRBJ1-5; D is possibly TRBD1 (6 bases). The CDR3 consists of 15 residues. The germline gives CDR1 SGHTA, CDR2 FQGNSA. V was shortened by 0 bases and J by 0 bases, with 6 bases between the two germline ends. The CDR3 nucleotides are TGTGCCAGCAGCTTAGCGACAGGTAGCAATCAGCCCCAGCATTTT. This gives the protein CASSLATGSNQPQHF. Drawing the rest from reference TRBV7-2 and TRBJ1-5, the complete variable domain is GAGVSQSPSNKVTEKGKDVELRCDPISGHTALYWYRQSLGQGLEFLIYFQGNSAPDKSGLPSDRFSAERTGGSVSTLTIQRTQQEDSAVYLCASSLATGSNQPQHFGDGTRLSIL.

The chain links TRBV19 to TRBJ1-2; no firm D call. Germline loops: CDR1 LNHDA, CDR2 SQIVND (reference sequence). Trimming took off 4 bases at V and 0 bases at J, with 30 bases between the two ends. The CDR3 is 21 residues long. In DNA form, the CDR3 reads TGTGCCAGTAGTACTATCCGGGAGGCAGGATATTCTACAAGAGCTAACTATGGCTACACCTTC. As protein: CASSTIREAGYSTRANYGYTF.

This rearrangement joins TRBV6-1 to TRBJ2-7, with D uncertain. Germline-derived CDR1 and CDR2 are MNHNS and SASEGT. Trimming removed 7 bases from V and 1 base from J, with 17 bases in between. This CDR3 has 15 residues. Written as DNA, the CDR3 is TGTGCCAGCAACCCCAATAGGGTAGGGTCCTACGAGCAGTACTTC. Its protein is CASNPNRVGSYEQYF.

This clone has just one count. The CDR3 sequence is CASSLLSSRNRDTQYF. The CDR3 DNA is TGTGCCAGCAGTTTACTGTCTAGCAGGAACCGAGATACGCAGTATTTT. V and J are TRBV28 and TRBJ2-3; perhaps TRBD2 as D (5 bases). The CDR3 has 16 residues. Germline assignment: CDR1 MDHEN and CDR2 SYDVKM. Trimming removed 2 bases from V and 5 bases from J, with 17 bases in between. Based on the CDR3 plus reference TRBV28 and TRBJ2-3, the full variable domain is DVKVTQSSRYLVKRTGEKVFLECVQDMDHENMFWYRQDPGLGLRLIYFSYDVKMKEKGDIPEGYSVSREKKERFSLILESASTNQTSMYLCASSLLSSRNRDTQYFGPGTRLTVL.

V is TRBV30 and J is TRBJ2-1; 8 bases fit TRBD2. Trimming at V came to 6 bases and at J to 10 bases, leaving 14 bases not matched to a gene. CDR3 size: 14 residues. The V gene's germline CDR1 is GTSNPN and CDR2 SVGIG (reference sequence). CDR3 sequence reads: CACHPGTRLLEQFF. The DNA for the CDR3 is TGTGCCTGCCACCCCGGGACTAGATTGCTCGAGCAGTTCTTC.

The chain joins TRBV9 to TRBJ2-2, with TRBD2 as a possible D gene (5 bases). The CDR3 is 14 amino acids. CDR1 and CDR2 from the germline V gene are SGDLS and YYNGEE. The V end lost 3 bases, the J end lost 5 bases, and 11 bases lay between the germline ends. DNA for the CDR3: TGTGCCAGCAGCGCCGATGGGGAGACCGGGGAGCTGTTTTTT. It specifies CASSADGETGELFF.